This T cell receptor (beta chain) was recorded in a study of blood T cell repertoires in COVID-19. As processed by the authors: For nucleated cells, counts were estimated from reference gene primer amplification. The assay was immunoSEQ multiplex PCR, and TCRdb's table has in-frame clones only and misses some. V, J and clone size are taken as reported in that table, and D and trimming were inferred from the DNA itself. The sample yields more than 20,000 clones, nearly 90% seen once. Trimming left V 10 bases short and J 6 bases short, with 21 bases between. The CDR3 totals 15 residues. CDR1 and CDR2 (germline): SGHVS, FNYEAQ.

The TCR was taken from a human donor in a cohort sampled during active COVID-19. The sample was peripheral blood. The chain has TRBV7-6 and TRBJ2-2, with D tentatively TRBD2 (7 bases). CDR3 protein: CATGDGGGRAGELFF. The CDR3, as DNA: TGTGCCACCGGCGACGGGGGCGGGAGAGCCGGGGAGCTGTTTTTT.